This entry lists 9 T cell receptor beta chains sequenced from one sample in a study of early T cells in non-severe SARS-CoV-2 infection. MiXCR was run by TCRdb on the 5' RACE reads, yielding one entry per CDR3 protein. Of approximately 90,000 distinct CDR3 sequences listed, around 12% were seen once; the top ten hold about 4.4%. This specimen consisted of whole blood, obtained at baseline. These receptor sequences come from an adult who was a healthcare worker with PCR-confirmed SARS-CoV-2 infection or an uninfected control (not recorded which).

The sample holds a few counts of this clonotype. The V and J genes are TRBV27 and TRBJ1-4; possible D gene TRBD1, 5 bases. The CDR3 spans 15 residues. The V gene's germline CDR1 is MNHEY and CDR2 SMNVEV (reference sequence). The V and J ends lost 0 bases and 7 bases respectively, with 12 bases between them. The CDR3 bases are TGTGCCAGCAGTTTATCGGGAGCGAGGGGTGAAAAACTGTTTTTT. Protein sequence: CASSLSGARGEKLFF.

This clonotype was seen more than once but under ten times. The rearrangement joins TRBV7-3 to TRBJ2-2, with D possibly matching TRBD2 (6 bases). This CDR3 comprises 14 residues. Germline assignment: CDR1 SGHTA and CDR2 FQGTGA. Trimming pared 5 bases from V and 4 bases from J, leaving 11 bases between. The CDR3: CASSLGLITGELFF. CDR3 in DNA: TGTGCCAGCAGCCTGGGACTTATCACCGGGGAGCTGTTTTTT. Using reference TRBV7-3 and TRBJ2-2 for the parts outside the CDR3, the full variable domain is GAGVSQTPSNKVTEKGKYVELRCDPISGHTALYWYRQSLGQGPEFLIYFQGTGAADDSGLPNDRFFAVRPEGSVSTLKIQRTERGDSAVYLCASSLGLITGELFFGEGSRLTVL.

This clonotype has a handful of counts. J is TRBJ1-1 and V is TRBV20-1, with 10 positions matching TRBD1. This CDR3 region has 15 residues. V trimming: 2 bases; J trimming: 4 bases; junction bases outside the gene matches: 7. In germline, CDR1 is DFQATT, CDR2 SNEGSKA (reference sequence). CDR3 DNA: TGCAGTGCTAGAAGCCGACAGGGGGCGGGCACTGAAGCTTTCTTT. Residues: CSARSRQGAGTEAFF.

This clonotype was observed at least ten times. The chain is built from TRBV20-1 and TRBJ1-3, with 10 bases fitting TRBD1. V was clipped by 5 bases and J by 2 bases; unmatched bases: 0. There are 13 residues in the CDR3. Germline CDR1 is DFQATT and CDR2 is SNEGSKA (reference sequence). Here the CDR3 DNA reads TGCAGTGCTGGACAGGGGGCTGGAAACACCATATATTTT. Its translation: CSAGQGAGNTIYF.

This chain uses TRBV29-1 with TRBJ2-3; TRBD2 matches at 10 bases. CDR1 SQVTM and CDR2 ANQGSEA come from the germline V gene. This CDR3 is built from 15 residues. The trim removed 4 bases at V and 2 bases at J, leaving 6 bases unmatched. The CDR3 here is CSVGGLAAFTDTQYF. DNA for the CDR3: TGCAGCGTTGGAGGACTAGCGGCATTCACAGATACGCAGTATTTT.

This clonotype has only a few counts. The chain recombines TRBV7-3 with TRBJ2-3, with 9 bases aligning to TRBD1. CDR3 length equals 15 residues. Germline CDR1 reads SGHTA; CDR2 reads FQGTGA. The ends lost 5 bases at V and 6 bases at J; junction bases unmatched: 9. CDR3 sequence: CASSPTGGHVDTQYF. The DNA for the CDR3 is TGTGCCAGCAGCCCGACAGGGGGGCACGTGGATACGCAGTATTTT. Using reference TRBV7-3 and TRBJ2-3 for the parts outside the CDR3, the full variable domain is GAGVSQTPSNKVTEKGKYVELRCDPISGHTALYWYRQSLGQGPEFLIYFQGTGAADDSGLPNDRFFAVRPEGSVSTLKIQRTERGDSAVYLCASSPTGGHVDTQYFGPGTRLTVL.

J is TRBJ1-2 and V is TRBV20-1, with 7 positions matching TRBD1. J gave up 4 bases and V 3 bases, and 5 bases lay outside the gene matches. This CDR3 spans 13 amino acids. The germline V gene encodes CDR1 DFQATT and CDR2 SNEGSKA (reference sequence). Here the CDR3 reads CSAREDRPYGYTF. The CDR3 nucleotides read TGCAGTGCTAGGGAGGACAGGCCCTATGGCTACACCTTC.

The gene calls are TRBV7-9 and TRBJ2-5; D gene ambiguous. CDR1 is SEHNR and CDR2 is FQNEAQ in the germline V gene (reference sequence). V gave up 5 bases and J gave up 3 bases, with 10 bases separating them. The CDR3 consists of 13 residues. As DNA, the CDR3 is TGTGCCAGCAGCCCCGGACCAAAAGAGACCCAGTACTTC. This codes for CASSPGPKETQYF.

The rearrangement joins TRBV7-9 to TRBJ1-3, with 8 bases fitting TRBD1. V trimming: 4 bases; J trimming: 4 bases; junction bases outside the gene matches: 6. The CDR3 is 15 amino acids. Germline CDR1 is SEHNR and CDR2 is FQNEAQ (reference sequence). This chain's CDR3 is CASSYGGTGGNTIYF. DNA for the CDR3: TGTGCCAGCAGCTATGGGGGGACAGGCGGAAACACCATATATTTT.